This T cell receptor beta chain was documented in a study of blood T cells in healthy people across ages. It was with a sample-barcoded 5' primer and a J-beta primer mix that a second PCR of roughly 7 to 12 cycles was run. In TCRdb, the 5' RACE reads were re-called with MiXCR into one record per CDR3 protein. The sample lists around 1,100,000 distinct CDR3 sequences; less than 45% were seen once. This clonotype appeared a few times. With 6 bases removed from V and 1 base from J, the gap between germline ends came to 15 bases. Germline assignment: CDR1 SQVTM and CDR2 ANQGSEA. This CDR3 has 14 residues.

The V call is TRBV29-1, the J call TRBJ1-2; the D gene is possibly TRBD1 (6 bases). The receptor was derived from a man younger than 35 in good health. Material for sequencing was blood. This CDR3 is CSVEGGTINYGYTF. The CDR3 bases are TGCAGCGTCGAGGGGGGGACAATTAACTATGGCTACACCTTC.